These 2 T cell receptor beta chains were all obtained from the same sample, sequenced in a study of cytomegalovirus exposure and HLA in healthy donors. The PCR was carried out with 60 Vbeta primers and 13 Jbeta primers. Sequencing was performed with immunoSEQ multiplex PCR; in TCRdb, only in-frame clones are kept and a portion is missing. The sample records roughly 100,000 clones, about 80% being singletons. Sequenced input: PBMCs. The receptors stem from a man between 18 and 29 years old in good health and CMV-seropositive.

The rearrangement joins TRBV30 to TRBJ2-5; a weak D match, TRBD2 (5 bases). From germline, CDR1 is GTSNPN and CDR2 SVGIG (reference sequence). The CDR3 runs to 13 residues. V was clipped by 3 bases and J by 5 bases, with 13 bases between them. CDR3 sequence (DNA): TGTGCCTGGAGCGGGGTCCTGAGGGAGACCCAGTACTTC. It specifies CAWSGVLRETQYF.

The genes are TRBV5-1 and TRBJ1-1; perhaps TRBD1 as D (5 bases). The germline V gene encodes CDR1 SGHRS and CDR2 YFSETQ. The V and J ends lost 4 bases and 4 bases respectively, with 17 bases between them. The CDR3 runs 15 residues. The CDR3 here is CASSNGASTGTEAFF. DNA of the CDR3: TGCGCCAGCAGCAATGGGGCATCCACGGGCACTGAAGCTTTCTTT.